This T cell receptor (beta chain) was captured by sequencing in a study of identical twins. TCRdb itself ran the 5' RACE reads through MiXCR, one entry per CDR3 protein. Found here are 450,000 to 650,000 distinct CDR3 sequences, approximately 9.6% of them singletons; the top ten hold 2.5% to 3%. This clonotype showed up just a few times. These data were also filed under a second study, of yellow fever vaccine responses in identical twins. In that study: Twins' vaccine T cell response reportedly seemed partly convergent, partly personalized.

This TCR derives from a young woman in good health. The sequencing input was PBMCs.

CDR3 sequence reads: CSADPRDSPDTQYF. CDR3 in DNA: TGCAGTGCTGATCCCAGGGATAGCCCAGATACGCAGTATTTT. The chain recombines TRBV20-1 with TRBJ2-3, with D perhaps TRBD1 (5 bases). V was cut by 5 bases and J by 4 bases, with 16 bases left in between. CDR3 length: 14 amino acids. Germline V gene data show CDR1 as DFQATT and CDR2 as SNEGSKA (reference sequence).